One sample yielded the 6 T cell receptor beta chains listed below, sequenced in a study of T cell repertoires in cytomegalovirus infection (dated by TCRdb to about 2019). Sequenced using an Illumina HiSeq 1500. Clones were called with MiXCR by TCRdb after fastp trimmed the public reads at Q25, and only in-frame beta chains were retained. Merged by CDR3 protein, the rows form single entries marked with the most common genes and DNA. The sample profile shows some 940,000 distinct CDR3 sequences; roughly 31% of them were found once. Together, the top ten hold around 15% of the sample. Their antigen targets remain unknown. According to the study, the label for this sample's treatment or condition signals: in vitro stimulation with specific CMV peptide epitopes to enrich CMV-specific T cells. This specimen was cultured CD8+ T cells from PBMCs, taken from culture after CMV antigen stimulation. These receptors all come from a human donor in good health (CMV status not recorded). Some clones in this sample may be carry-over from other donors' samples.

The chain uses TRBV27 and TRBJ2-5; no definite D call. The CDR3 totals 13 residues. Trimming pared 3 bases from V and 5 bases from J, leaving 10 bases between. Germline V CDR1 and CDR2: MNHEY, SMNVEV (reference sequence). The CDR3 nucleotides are TGTGCCAGCAGTTTTGGCCTGCGGGAGACCCAGTACTTC. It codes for CASSFGLRETQYF.

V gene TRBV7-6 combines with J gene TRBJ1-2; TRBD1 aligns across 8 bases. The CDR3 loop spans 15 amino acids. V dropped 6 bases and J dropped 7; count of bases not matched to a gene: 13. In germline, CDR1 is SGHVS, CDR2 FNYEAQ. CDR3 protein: CASRELDRAHRGYTF. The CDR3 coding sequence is TGTGCCAGCAGAGAACTGGACAGGGCCCATCGTGGCTACACCTTC.

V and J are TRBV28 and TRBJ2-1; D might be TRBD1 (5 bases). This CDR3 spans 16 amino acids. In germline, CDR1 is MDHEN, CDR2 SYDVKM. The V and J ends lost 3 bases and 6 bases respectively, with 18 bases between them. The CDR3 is CASSFIPSARGNEQFF. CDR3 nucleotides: TGTGCCAGCAGTTTTATACCCTCTGCAAGGGGCAATGAGCAGTTCTTC.

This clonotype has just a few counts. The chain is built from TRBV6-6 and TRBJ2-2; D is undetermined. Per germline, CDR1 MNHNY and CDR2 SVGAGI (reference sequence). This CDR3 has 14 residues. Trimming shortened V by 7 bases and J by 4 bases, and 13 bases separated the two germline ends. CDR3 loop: CASKESTLTGELFF. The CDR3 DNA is TGTGCCAGCAAGGAGTCGACCCTCACCGGGGAGCTGTTTTTT.

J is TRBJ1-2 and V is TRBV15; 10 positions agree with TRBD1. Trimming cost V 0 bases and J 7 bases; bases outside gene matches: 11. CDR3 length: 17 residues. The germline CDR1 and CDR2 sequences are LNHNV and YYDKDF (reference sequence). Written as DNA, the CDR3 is TGTGCCACCAGCAGAGACGTTACCGGGACAGGGGAGGGTGGCTACACCTTC. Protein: CATSRDVTGTGEGGYTF.

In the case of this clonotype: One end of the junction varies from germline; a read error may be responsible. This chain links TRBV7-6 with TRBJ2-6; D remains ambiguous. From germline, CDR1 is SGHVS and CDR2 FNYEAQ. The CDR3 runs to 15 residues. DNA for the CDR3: TGTGTCAGCAGCCCGCAGAAGGCTGGGGCCAACGTCCTGACTTTC. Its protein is CVSSPQKAGANVLTF.